One sample yielded the 26 T cell receptor beta chains listed below, sequenced in a study of blood T cells in healthy people across ages. PCR was performed a second time for about 6 to 12 cycles using a sample-barcoded 5' primer and a J-beta primer mix. Each CDR3 protein gets one entry after TCRdb re-called the 5' RACE reads with MiXCR. The sample yields 800,000 or so distinct CDR3 sequences, about 45% seen once. Sequencing was carried out using blood. These TCRs come from a man older than 75 in good health.

The rearrangement joins TRBV4-3 to TRBJ2-3, with D possibly being TRBD2 (6 bases). The CDR3 runs to 15 residues. Germline V gives CDR1 LGHNA, CDR2 YSLEER. V was pared by 7 bases and J by 2 bases, with 16 bases between. The CDR3 region is CASKAGGRPTDTQYF. CDR3 sequence (DNA): TGCGCCAGCAAAGCGGGCGGACGACCCACAGATACGCAGTATTTT.

Comment on this clonotype: Given a much more abundant clone one base away, this may be a read error. V and J are TRBV9 and TRBJ2-1; TRBD2 aligns across 7 bases. Germline loops: CDR1 SGDLS, CDR2 YYNGEE. The CDR3 spans 17 residues. The CDR3 sequence: CASSVSLGGASYNKQFF. Here the CDR3 DNA reads TGTGCCAGCAGCGTATCCTTGGGAGGGGCTTCCTACAATAAGCAGTTCTTC. Variable domain in full (rest from reference TRBV9 and TRBJ2-1): DSGVTQTPKHLITATGQRVTLRCSPRSGDLSVYWYQQSLDQGLQFLIQYYNGEERAKGNILERFSAQQFPDLHSELNLSSLELGDSALYFCASSVSLGGASYNKQFFGPGTRLTVL.

This clonotype was observed a few times. With a much larger clone just one base away, this may be a read error. The CDR3 DNA reads as TGTGCCAGCAGCTTAGCGATAGGCGGGGGGTACAATGAGCAGTACTTC. This codes for CASSLAIGGGYNEQYF. The rearrangement uses TRBV7-9 and TRBJ2-1; 8 positions match TRBD2. Matching the DNA end better, TRBJ2-7 makes the J call doubtful. CDR1 SEHNR and CDR2 FQNEAQ come from the germline V gene (reference sequence). The CDR3 is 16 residues long.

This chain connects TRBV7-2 to TRBJ2-1, with 9 nucleotides matching TRBD1. J lost 5 bases, V lost 5 bases, and 7 bases had no gene match. The CDR3 has 15 residues. CDR1 is SGHTA, CDR2 FQGNSA, per germline. The CDR3 coding sequence is TGTGCCAGCAGCCCGGACAGGGGTTTTAACAATGAGCAGTTCTTC. Amino acids: CASSPDRGFNNEQFF.

A word on this clonotype: A single base separates this from a much larger clone, so it may be a read error. The chain combines TRBV5-1 with TRBJ2-3, with D uncertain. The CDR3 has 16 amino acids. V was cut by 0 bases and J by 2 bases, with 13 bases left in between. Per the germline V gene, CDR1 is SGHRS and CDR2 is YFSETQ. This CDR3 is CASSLARRLTTDTQYF. For the CDR3, the DNA is TGCGCCAGCAGCTTGGCGAGGCGGCTTACCACAGATACGCAGTATTTT. Supplemented by reference TRBV5-1 and TRBJ2-3, the full variable domain reads KAGVTQTPRYLIKTRGQQVTLSCSPISGHRSVSWYQQTPGQGLQFLFEYFSETQRNKGNFPGRFSGRQFSNSRSEMNVSTLELGDSALYLCASSLARRLTTDTQYFGPGTRLTVL.

The chain recombines TRBV15 with TRBJ2-7; 7 nucleotides align to TRBD2. The CDR3 runs 13 residues. Germline V lookup: CDR1 LNHNV, CDR2 YYDKDF (reference sequence). V dropped 6 bases and J dropped 5; count of bases not matched to a gene: 7. The CDR3 region has the DNA TGTGCCACCAGATTTGCGGGAGTTGACGAGCAGTACTTC. Protein product: CATRFAGVDEQYF.

A few counts support this clonotype. The chain couples TRBV6-4 to TRBJ1-4; D gene unclear. This CDR3 comprises 17 residues. CDR1 and CDR2 from the germline V gene are MRHNA and SNTAGT. Trimming shortened V by 6 bases and J by 0 bases, and 17 bases separated the two germline ends. CDR3 DNA: TGTGCCAGCAGCCCCGCCAGGACCTGGGCAACTAATGAAAAACTGTTTTTT. This sequence encodes CASSPARTWATNEKLFF.

This clonotype was counted between two and nine times. The chain employs TRBV29-1 and TRBJ2-5; possibly TRBD1 for D (6 bases). The germline CDR1 and CDR2 sequences are SQVTM and ANQGSEA. V dropped 0 bases and J dropped 2 bases, with 10 bases sitting between them. This CDR3 spans 14 amino acids. The CDR3 nucleotides read TGCAGCGTTGAAGATTTAAGGGGGCAAGAGACCCAGTACTTC. It is translated as CSVEDLRGQETQYF.

V usage is TRBV20-1 and J usage is TRBJ1-2, with D possibly TRBD1 on 5 matching bases. The CDR3 runs 14 residues. Germline V lookup: CDR1 DFQATT, CDR2 SNEGSKA (reference sequence). Trimming took 4 bases from V and 1 from J, leaving 13 bases between them. DNA for the CDR3: TGCAGTGCTACGTCCCGGGACGGTAACTATGGCTACACCTTC. This encodes CSATSRDGNYGYTF.

A note on this clonotype: Here the CDR3 omits its conserved ending phenylalanine or tryptophan, so a read error is the likely source. The gene calls are TRBV20-1 and TRBJ2-7; D gene unclear. Germline CDR1 reads DFQATT; CDR2 reads SNEGSKA (reference sequence). The V end lost 2 bases, the J end lost 3 bases, and 14 bases lay between the germline ends. The CDR3 is made up of 14 amino acids. Written as DNA, the CDR3 is TGCAGTGCTAGATATGGAAACACGCTCTACGAGCAGTACTTA. Its protein product is CSARYGNTLYEQYL.

The V and J genes are TRBV28 and TRBJ2-5; possible D gene TRBD1, 7 bases. There are 12 residues in the CDR3. CDR1 MDHEN and CDR2 SYDVKM come from the germline V gene. V lost 8 bases, J lost 11 bases, and 18 bases lay in between. The CDR3 DNA reads TGTGCCAGCCAGCAGGGGGGCTCCCGGCAGTACTTC. This encodes CASQQGGSRQYF. Filled out from reference TRBV28 and TRBJ2-5, the complete variable domain reads DVKVTQSSRYLVKRTGEKVFLECVQDMDHENMFWYRQDPGLGLRLIYFSYDVKMKEKGDIPEGYSVSREKKERFSLILESASTNQTSMYLCASQQGGSRQYFGPGTRLLVL.

V is TRBV14 and J is TRBJ1-2; 10 bases are shared with TRBD1. Germline V gene data show CDR1 as SGHDN and CDR2 as FVKESK. The CDR3 has 14 amino acids. Trimming at V came to 5 bases and at J to 3 bases, leaving 3 bases not matched to a gene. CDR3 sequence reads: CASSGQGVDYGYTF. In nucleotides, the CDR3 is TGTGCCAGCAGCGGACAGGGGGTCGACTATGGCTACACCTTC.

In this sample, this clonotype turned up once. The chain carries TRBV9 and TRBJ1-2; TRBD1 aligns across 7 bases. The CDR3 loop spans 13 amino acids. Per the germline V gene, CDR1 is SGDLS and CDR2 is YYNGEE. V shed 3 bases, J shed 6 bases, and the junction held 5 bases outside the gene matches. The DNA for the CDR3 is TGTGCCAGCAGCGACGACAGGGAGGATGGCTACACCTTC. It yields the protein CASSDDREDGYTF.

This clonotype appeared a few times. This chain joins TRBV7-6 and TRBJ2-7, with D perhaps matching TRBD1 (6 bases). Germline V CDR1 and CDR2: SGHVS, FNYEAQ. The CDR3 runs to 12 residues. V was trimmed by 5 bases and J by 5 bases, leaving 10 bases between them. The CDR3 nucleotides read TGTGCCAGCAGCCCTTACAGGGACGAGCAGTACTTC. It translates to CASSPYRDEQYF.

This clonotype was picked up many times. The V gene is TRBV5-1, the J gene TRBJ2-1; 10 bases are a match to TRBD1. Germline V gene sequence: CDR1 SGHRS, CDR2 YFSETQ. This CDR3 spans 15 amino acids. Trimming took 3 bases from V and 7 from J; bases not matched to a gene: 7. The CDR3, as DNA: TGCGCCAGCAGCTGGGCGGGACAGGGGTTGAATGAGCAGTTCTTC. Amino acids: CASSWAGQGLNEQFF.

The chain carries TRBV18 and TRBJ2-1; TRBD1 or TRBD2 may be the D gene (6 bases each). The assigned J gene may be wrong: the sequence end matches TRBJ2-7 better. The CDR3 extends over 15 amino acids. Looked up from germline, CDR1 is KGHSH and CDR2 is LQKENI. CDR3 in amino acids: CASSPLGLGGNEQYF. The DNA for the CDR3 is TGTGCCAGCTCACCACTCGGACTGGGGGGCAATGAGCAGTACTTC.

The chain links TRBV20-1 to TRBJ2-4, with TRBD2 as a possible D gene (6 bases). The last part of the DNA fits TRBJ2-7 better; the J call may be wrong. Germline V lookup: CDR1 DFQATT, CDR2 SNEGSKA (reference sequence). CDR3 length: 16 residues. CDR3 amino acids: CSASGGDTPFLYEQYF. The DNA of the CDR3 is TGCAGTGCTAGCGGGGGAGACACCCCGTTCCTCTACGAGCAGTACTTC.

This sequence joins TRBV20-1 and TRBJ1-5, with TRBD1 as a possible D gene (5 bases). Trimming cost V 1 base and J 7 bases, with 11 bases left between them. The length of the CDR3 is 13 residues. The germline CDR1 and CDR2 sequences are DFQATT and SNEGSKA (reference sequence). This CDR3 reads CSARGPGKQPQHF. CDR3 in DNA: TGCAGTGCTAGAGGGCCAGGGAAGCAGCCCCAGCATTTT.

The rearrangement uses TRBV28 and TRBJ2-1; TRBD2 matches at 11 bases. The trim removed 3 bases at V and 8 bases at J, leaving 6 bases unmatched. This CDR3 has 15 residues. Germline values: CDR1 MDHEN, CDR2 SYDVKM. CDR3 loop: CASSLIAGGWDEQFF. CDR3 DNA sequence: TGTGCCAGCAGTTTGATAGCGGGAGGGTGGGATGAGCAGTTCTTC.

This chain uses TRBV6-2 or TRBV6-3 with TRBJ2-5; the D call may be TRBD1 or TRBD2 (6 bases each). With the DNA end fitting TRBJ2-7 better, the J assignment may be wrong. CDR3 length: 15 amino acids. Germline V gene sequence: CDR1 MNHEY, CDR2 SVGEGT. CDR3 sequence (DNA): TGTGCCAGCAGTTCTCTACAGGGAGGTAAATTCGAGCAGTACTTC. This sequence encodes CASSSLQGGKFEQYF.

This clonotype has just a few counts. DNA of the CDR3: TGTGCCAGCAGTTACCTTAGCGGGAGGCGCACAGATACGCAGTATTTT. Amino acids: CASSYLSGRRTDTQYF. The chain combines TRBV6-5 with TRBJ2-3; 10 nucleotides match TRBD2. CDR1 is MNHEY, CDR2 SVGAGI, per germline. Germline trimming cut 2 bases from V and 1 base from J; bases unmatched to any gene: 3. The CDR3 is 16 amino acids.

This clonotype was seen a handful of times. This chain uses TRBV6-5 with TRBJ2-1, with 9 bases lining up with TRBD1. The CDR3 is 18 residues long. V trimming: 4 bases; J trimming: 2 bases; junction bases outside the gene matches: 12. Germline loops: CDR1 MNHEY, CDR2 SVGAGI. DNA for the CDR3: TGTGCCAGCAGTTCTGGGACAGGGTCCTTTGTAGCCTACAATGAGCAGTTCTTC. Translated: CASSSGTGSFVAYNEQFF.

This clonotype was picked up many times. J is TRBJ2-4 and V is TRBV20-1; D may be TRBD2 (5 bases). Trimming left V 0 bases short and J 4 bases short, with 13 bases between. The germline gives CDR1 DFQATT, CDR2 SNEGSKA (reference sequence). The CDR3 has 15 residues. In DNA, the CDR3 is TGCAGTGCTAGAGATGCTTGGGAGTCAAAAAACATTCAGTACTTC. As protein: CSARDAWESKNIQYF.

The V call is TRBV29-1, the J call TRBJ2-1; D may be TRBD2 (5 bases). Germline V CDR1 and CDR2: SQVTM, ANQGSEA. Trimming pared 4 bases from V and 10 bases from J, leaving 20 bases between. This CDR3 is built from 14 residues. The CDR3 DNA reads TGCAGCGTTGGAGTTGCGAGGGCGGAATACGAGCAGTTCTTC. Translated: CSVGVARAEYEQFF.

CDR3 amino acids: CASSVEVRDPGNTQYF. DNA for the CDR3: TGTGCCAGCAGCGTAGAGGTCCGGGACCCCGGCAATACGCAGTATTTT. The chain has TRBV9 and TRBJ2-3; the D gene could be TRBD1 or TRBD2 (5 bases each). Germline assignment: CDR1 SGDLS and CDR2 YYNGEE. The V end was cut by 0 bases, the J end by 7 bases, with 18 bases between. CDR3 size: 16 residues.

This clonotype occurred a few times. The chain recombines TRBV7-9 with TRBJ2-2, with TRBD2 matching over 12 bases. The CDR3 sequence is 18 residues long. Germline lookup yields CDR1 SEHNR and CDR2 FQNEAQ (reference sequence). The V segment lost 0 bases and the J segment 5 bases; nucleotides outside the gene matches: 7. CDR3 sequence: CASSLATSGRVGTGELFF. The CDR3 DNA is TGTGCCAGCAGCTTAGCGACTAGCGGGAGAGTCGGAACCGGGGAGCTGTTTTTT. The variable domain in full, with the rest retrieved from reference TRBV7-9 and TRBJ2-2, is DTGVSQNPRHKITKRGQNVTFRCDPISEHNRLYWYRQTLGQGPEFLTYFQNEAQLEKSRLLSDRFSAERPKGSFSTLEIQRTEQGDSAMYLCASSLATSGRVGTGELFFGEGSRLTVL.